The source of this T cell receptor (beta chain) is a study of shared clonotypes between healthy human individuals. Overall study findings and caveats: How much donors shared clonotypes was expected to be affected by sequencing depth. With several donors compared, 4.5% to 6.5% of naive CD4 clonotypes were shared.

In the case of this clone: Its antigen is not identified.

Sequencing was at deep level. Libraries were prepared by immunoSEQ multiplex PCR; TCRdb keeps only in-frame clonotypes and omits some of them. The sample carries millions of clones, roughly 96% recorded once. The specimen sequenced was naive CD4+ T cells sorted from blood. Subset in this sample: CD45RA+ positively selected. This receptor was identified in a man between 18 and 29 years old in good health.

CDR3 DNA: TGCGCCAGCAGCTTGGCGAAACTAGCGGGGACCGGGGAGCTGTTTTTT. This gives the protein CASSLAKLAGTGELFF. This chain joins TRBV5-1 and TRBJ2-2; 10 nucleotides agree with TRBD2. Germline values: CDR1 SGHRS, CDR2 YFSETQ. The CDR3 spans 16 residues. J lost 5 bases, V lost 0 bases, and 4 bases had no gene match.